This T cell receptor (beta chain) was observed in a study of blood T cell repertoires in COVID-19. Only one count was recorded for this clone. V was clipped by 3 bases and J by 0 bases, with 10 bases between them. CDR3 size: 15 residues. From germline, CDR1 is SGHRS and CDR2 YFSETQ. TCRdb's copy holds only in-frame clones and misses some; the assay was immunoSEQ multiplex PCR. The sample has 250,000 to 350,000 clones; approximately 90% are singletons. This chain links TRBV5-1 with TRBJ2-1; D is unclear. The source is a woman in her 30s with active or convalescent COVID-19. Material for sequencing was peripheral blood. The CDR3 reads CASSSESASYNEQFF. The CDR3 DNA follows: TGCGCCAGCAGCTCCGAGTCCGCCTCCTACAATGAGCAGTTCTTC.